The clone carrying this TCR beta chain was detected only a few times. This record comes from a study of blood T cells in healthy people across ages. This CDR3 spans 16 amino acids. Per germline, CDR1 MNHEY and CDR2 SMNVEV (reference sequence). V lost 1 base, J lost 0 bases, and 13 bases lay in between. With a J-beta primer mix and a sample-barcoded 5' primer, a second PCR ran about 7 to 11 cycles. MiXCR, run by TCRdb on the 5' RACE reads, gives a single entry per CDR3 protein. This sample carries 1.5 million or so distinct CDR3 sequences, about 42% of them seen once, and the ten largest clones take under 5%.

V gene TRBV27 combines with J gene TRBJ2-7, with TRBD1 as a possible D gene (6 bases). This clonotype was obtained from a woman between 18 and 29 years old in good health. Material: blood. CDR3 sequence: CASSLYAGTSSYEQYF. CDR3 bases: TGTGCCAGCAGTTTATATGCCGGGACAAGCTCCTACGAGCAGTACTTC.